This T cell receptor (beta chain) stems from a study (dated by TCRdb to between 2014 and 2016). In terms of the full investigation: Whether tumor-infiltrating Tregs in breast cancer are recruited from blood Tregs or converted in situ from other CD4+ T cell subsets was tested. Here is what the overall study found, with its caveats: Tumor memory CD4+ T cell TCR gene usage was found to cluster with blood and lymph node memory CD4+ cells and with lymph node naive CD4+ cells. The greatest overlap of tumor-infiltrating Treg TCR alpha and beta sequences was observed with tumor naive CD4+ T cells, followed by blood naive CD4+ T cells. Validation in the larger cohort was restricted to a single TCR beta V-J rearrangement rather than whole repertoires.

The CDR3 runs 12 amino acids, cysteine and phenylalanine included. Solely the CDR3 DNA is kept, with 36 bases framed from the first base. At the junction V is shortened by 6 bases and J by 6 bases, with 9 bases in between. Full-length TCR variable regions were amplified by 5' RACE PCR using constant-region reverse primers, and then by semi-nested PCR using Nested Universal Primer A. The ReliaPrep RNA Cell Miniprep System was used to extract total RNA, which was then reverse transcribed into 5'RACE-ready cDNA with the SMARTer RACE 5'/3' Kit. Multiplex adaptors were used to barcode the full-length TCR alpha and beta libraries, which were then sequenced on an Illumina MiSeq. The paper's processing steps were these. For each of nine subset-tissue groups, sequencing data from the five patients were combined, and the groups were compared by unsupervised clustering of TCR gene usage. Repertoire similarity was calculated with the Morisita-Horn index, weighting shared sequences by their contribution to each repertoire. TCRdb passed the public sequencing reads through fastp at Q25 and MiXCR, retaining productive beta sequences. Rows are unified per CDR3 protein, each entry keeping the most common DNA and genes. TCRdb assigned the V and J calls; the authors' analysis was not used. The sample table holds about 7,200 distinct CDR3 sequences, of which around 40% were seen once. Approximately 4.5% of the sample is held by the ten biggest clonotypes.

Memory CD4+ T cells were isolated as CD4+CD45RO+CD25- cells. Tregs, naive and memory CD4+ T cells from tumor, blood and ipsilateral draining lymph nodes of a handful of breast cancer patients underwent full-length TCR alpha and beta sequencing. Mononuclear cells from lymph nodes or over 45 ml of peripheral blood were isolated by Ficoll density gradient centrifugation. A purity exceeding 90% was confirmed by FACS for the sorted cell populations. This clonotype was seen only a few times. Its antigen has not been determined. No much larger clone is present one base from it, and per-base qualities are unavailable.

This receptor was taken from a female donor with breast cancer. The chain is made from TRBV12-3 or TRBV12-4 and TRBJ2-1; the D gene is perhaps TRBD1, from 6 matching bases. The source material was memory CD4+ T cells sorted from blood. The sample's cell subset or site label, in plain terms: memory CD4+ T cells, CD4+CD45RO+CD25-. The CDR3 corresponds to CASSLDSNEQFF. The nucleotide sequence is given as TGTGCCAGCAGCCTGGACAGCAATGAGCAGTTCTTC.